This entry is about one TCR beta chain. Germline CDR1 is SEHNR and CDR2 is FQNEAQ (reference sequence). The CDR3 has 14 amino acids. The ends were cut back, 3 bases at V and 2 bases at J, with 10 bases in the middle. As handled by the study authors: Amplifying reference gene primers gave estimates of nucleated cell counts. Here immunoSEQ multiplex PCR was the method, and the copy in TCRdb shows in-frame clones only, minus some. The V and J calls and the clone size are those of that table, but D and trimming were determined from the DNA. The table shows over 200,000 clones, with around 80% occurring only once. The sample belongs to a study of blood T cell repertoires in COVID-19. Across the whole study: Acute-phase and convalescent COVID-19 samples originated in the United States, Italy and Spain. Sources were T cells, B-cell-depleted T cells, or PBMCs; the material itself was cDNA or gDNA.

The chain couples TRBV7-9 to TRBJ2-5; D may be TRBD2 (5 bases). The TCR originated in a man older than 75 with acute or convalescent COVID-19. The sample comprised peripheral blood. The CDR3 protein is CASSLPGYQETQYF. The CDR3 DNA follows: TGTGCCAGCAGCTTGCCGGGATATCAAGAGACCCAGTACTTC.